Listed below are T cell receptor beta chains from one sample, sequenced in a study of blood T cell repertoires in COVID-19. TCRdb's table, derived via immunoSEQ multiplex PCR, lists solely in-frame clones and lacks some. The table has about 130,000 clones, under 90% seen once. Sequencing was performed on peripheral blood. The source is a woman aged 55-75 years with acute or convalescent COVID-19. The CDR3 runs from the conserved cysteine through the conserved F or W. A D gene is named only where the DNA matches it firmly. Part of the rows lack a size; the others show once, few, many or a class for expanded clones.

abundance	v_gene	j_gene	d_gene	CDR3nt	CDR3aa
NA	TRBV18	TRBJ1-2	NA	TGTGCCAGCTCACCACCGGGAGGACTCTCGGGGGGCTACACCTTC	CASSPPGGLSGGYTF
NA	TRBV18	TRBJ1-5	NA	TGTGCCAGCTCACCGTTTGGGGGGGAGGTGAGCAATCAGCCCCAGCATTTT	CASSPFGGEVSNQPQHF
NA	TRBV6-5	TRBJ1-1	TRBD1	TGTGCCAGCAGTCGGAAGGGGGCGGGGGGCACTGAAGCTTTCTTT	CASSRKGAGGTEAFF
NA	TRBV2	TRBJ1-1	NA	TGTGCCAGCAGTGAATCGCCGGGGGGGAACACTGAAGCTTTCTTT	CASSESPGGNTEAFF
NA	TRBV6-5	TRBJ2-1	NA	TGTGCCAGCAGTTACCTTTCAGGGTCGACTTACAATGAGCAGTTCTTC	CASSYLSGSTYNEQFF
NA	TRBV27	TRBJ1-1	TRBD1	TGTGCCAGCAGTTCCGGACAGGGCAGGAACACTGAAGCTTTCTTT	CASSSGQGRNTEAFF
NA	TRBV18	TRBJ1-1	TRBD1	TGTGCCAGCTCACCACTTTTCGCAGGGGGGAACACTGAAGCTTTCTTT	CASSPLFAGGNTEAFF
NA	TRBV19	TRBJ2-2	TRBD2	TGTGCCAGCCGACCAGCGGGGGGCTGGACCGGGGAGCTGTTTTTT	CASRPAGGWTGELFF
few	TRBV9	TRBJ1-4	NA	TGTGCCAGCAGCGTAGAGGGGTTCGGAAATGAAAAACTGTTTTTT	CASSVEGFGNEKLFF
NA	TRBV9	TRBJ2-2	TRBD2	TGTGCCAGCAGTTTCACGGGGGGGAGAATAACGAACACCGGGGAGCTGTTTTTT	CASSFTGGRITNTGELFF
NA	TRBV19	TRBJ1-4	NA	TGTGCCAGTAGGAGCTCAGGGATCAATGAAAAACTGTTTTTT	CASRSSGINEKLFF
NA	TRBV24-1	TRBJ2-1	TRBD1	TGTGCCACCAGTGTCACAGGGGGCGTCCACAATGAGCAGTTCTTC	CATSVTGGVHNEQFF
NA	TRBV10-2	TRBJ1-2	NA	TGCGCCAGCAGTGAAGGAGAAAACTATGGCTACACCTTC	CASSEGENYGYTF
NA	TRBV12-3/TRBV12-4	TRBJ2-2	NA	TGTGCCAGCGATTCTAAGTCCACCGGGGAGCTGTTTTTT	CASDSKSTGELFF
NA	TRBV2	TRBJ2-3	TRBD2	TGTGCCAGCAGTGAAGCGCTGGGACTAGCGGGGGGCGAAGATACGCAGTATTTT	CASSEALGLAGGEDTQYF
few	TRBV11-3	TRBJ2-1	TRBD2	TGTGCCAGCAGCTTCGCGGGGGGCGATGAGCAGTTCTTC	CASSFAGGDEQFF
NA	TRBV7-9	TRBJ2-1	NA	TGTGCCAGCAGCTGGACAGAGTACAATGAGCAGTTCTTC	CASSWTEYNEQFF
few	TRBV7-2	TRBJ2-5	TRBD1	TGTGCCAGCAGCCCACGACCGGGACAGCAAGAGACCCAGTACTTC	CASSPRPGQQETQYF
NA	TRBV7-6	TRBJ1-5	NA	TGTGCCAGCAGCTTAGCCGGACTAGGTAGTCAGCCCCAGCATTTT	CASSLAGLGSQPQHF
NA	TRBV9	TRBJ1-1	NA	TGTGCCAGCAGCGTAGGCCAGTCGAACACTGAAGCTTTCTTT	CASSVGQSNTEAFF
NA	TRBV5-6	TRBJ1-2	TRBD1	TGTGCCAGCAGCTTTCCAGGGGGCGGTGGTTTCTATGGCTACACCTTC	CASSFPGGGGFYGYTF
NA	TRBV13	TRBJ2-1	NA	TGTGCCAGCAGCTCTGGGCCCCCTCATTACAATGAGCAGTTCTTC	CASSSGPPHYNEQFF
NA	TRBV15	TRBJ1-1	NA	TGTGCCACCAGCCGCAGTCGGAACACTGAAGCTTTCTTT	CATSRSRNTEAFF
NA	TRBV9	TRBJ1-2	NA	TGTGCCAGCAGCCCGACAGGCGGGTACAATGGCTACACCTTC	CASSPTGGYNGYTF
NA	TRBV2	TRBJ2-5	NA	TGTGCCAGCAGTGCTCTTCAGGTTCAAGAGACCCAGTACTTC	CASSALQVQETQYF
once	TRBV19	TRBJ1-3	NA	TGTGCCAGTAGCGCCGCCAGGGGAAGGGCTGGAAACACCATATATTTT	CASSAARGRAGNTIYF
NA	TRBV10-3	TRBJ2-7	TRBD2	TGTGCCATAGGGGGCGGGGGGGTCTCCCAGCAGTACTTC	CAIGGGGVSQQYF